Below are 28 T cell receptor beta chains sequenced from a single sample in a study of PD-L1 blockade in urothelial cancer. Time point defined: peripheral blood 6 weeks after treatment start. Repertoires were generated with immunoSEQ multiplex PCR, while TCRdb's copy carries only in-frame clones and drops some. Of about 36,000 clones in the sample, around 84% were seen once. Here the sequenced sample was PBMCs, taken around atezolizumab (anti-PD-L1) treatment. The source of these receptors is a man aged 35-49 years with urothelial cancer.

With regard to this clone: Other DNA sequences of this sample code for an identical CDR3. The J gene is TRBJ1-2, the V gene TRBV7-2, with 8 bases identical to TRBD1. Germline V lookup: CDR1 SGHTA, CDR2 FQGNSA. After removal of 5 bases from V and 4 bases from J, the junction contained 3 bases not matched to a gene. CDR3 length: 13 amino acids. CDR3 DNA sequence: TGTGCCAGCAGCGGCAGGGGGCGCTATGGCTACACCTTC. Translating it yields CASSGRGRYGYTF.

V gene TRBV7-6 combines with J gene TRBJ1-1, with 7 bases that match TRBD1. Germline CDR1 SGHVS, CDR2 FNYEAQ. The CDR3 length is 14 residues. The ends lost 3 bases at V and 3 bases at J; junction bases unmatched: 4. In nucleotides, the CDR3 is TGTGCCAGCAGCTTGACAGGGAGCGACACTGAAGCTTTCTTT. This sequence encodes CASSLTGSDTEAFF.

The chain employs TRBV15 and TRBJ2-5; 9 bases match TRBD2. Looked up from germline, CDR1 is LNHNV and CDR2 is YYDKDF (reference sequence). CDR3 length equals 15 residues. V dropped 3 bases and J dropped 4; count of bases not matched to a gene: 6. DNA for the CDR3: TGTGCCACCAGCAGGAGAGCGGGAGGTGTAGAGACCCAGTACTTC. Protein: CATSRRAGGVETQYF.

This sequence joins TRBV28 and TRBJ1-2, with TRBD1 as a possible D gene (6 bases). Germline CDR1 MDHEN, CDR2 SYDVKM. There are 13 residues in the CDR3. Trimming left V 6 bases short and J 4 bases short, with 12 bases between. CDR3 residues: CASRWGTPYGYTF. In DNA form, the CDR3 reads TGTGCCAGCAGATGGGGGACACCCTATGGCTACACCTTC.

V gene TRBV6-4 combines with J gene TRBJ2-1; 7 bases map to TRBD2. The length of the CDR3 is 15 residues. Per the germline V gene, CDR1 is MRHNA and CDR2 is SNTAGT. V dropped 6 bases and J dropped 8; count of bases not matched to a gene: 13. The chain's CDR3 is CASSAEAGLSDEQFF. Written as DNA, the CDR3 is TGTGCCAGCAGCGCAGAGGCGGGACTAAGCGATGAGCAGTTCTTC.

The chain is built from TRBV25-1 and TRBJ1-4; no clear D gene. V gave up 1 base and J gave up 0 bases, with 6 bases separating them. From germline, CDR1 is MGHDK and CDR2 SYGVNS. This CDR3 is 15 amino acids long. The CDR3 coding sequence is TGTGCCAGCAGTGAATCGTCGTCAACTAATGAAAAACTGTTTTTT. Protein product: CASSESSSTNEKLFF.

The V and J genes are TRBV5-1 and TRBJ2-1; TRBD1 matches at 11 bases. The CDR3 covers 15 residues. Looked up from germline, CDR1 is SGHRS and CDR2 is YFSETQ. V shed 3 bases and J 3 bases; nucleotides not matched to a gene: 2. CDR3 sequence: CASSSGTGGYNEQFF. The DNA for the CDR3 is TGCGCCAGCAGCTCCGGGACAGGGGGCTACAATGAGCAGTTCTTC.

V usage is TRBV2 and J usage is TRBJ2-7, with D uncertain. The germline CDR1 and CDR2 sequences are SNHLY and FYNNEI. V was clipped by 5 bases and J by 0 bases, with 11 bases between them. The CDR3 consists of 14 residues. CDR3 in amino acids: CASSLHSGSYEQYF. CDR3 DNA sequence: TGTGCCAGCAGTCTCCATTCCGGCTCCTACGAGCAGTACTTC. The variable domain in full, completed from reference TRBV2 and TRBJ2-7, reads EPEVTQTPSHQVTQMGQEVILRCVPISNHLYFYWYRQILGQKVEFLVSFYNNEISEKSEIFDDQFSVERPDGSNFTLKIRSTKLEDSAMYFCASSLHSGSYEQYFGPGTRLTVT.

CDR3 in amino acids: CASSLDTSGNYEQYF. The CDR3 nucleotides read TGCGCCAGCAGCTTGGATACTAGCGGGAACTACGAGCAGTACTTC. The V gene is TRBV5-1, the J gene TRBJ2-7; TRBD2 aligns across 10 bases. The CDR3 sequence is 15 residues long. V was pared by 0 bases and J by 3 bases, with 3 bases of the junction left unmatched. Germline CDR1 is SGHRS and CDR2 is YFSETQ.

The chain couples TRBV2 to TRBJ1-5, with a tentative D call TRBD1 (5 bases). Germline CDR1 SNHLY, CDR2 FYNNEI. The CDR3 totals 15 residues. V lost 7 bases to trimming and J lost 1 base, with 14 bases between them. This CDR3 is CASKTREASNQPQHF. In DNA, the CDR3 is TGTGCCAGCAAGACCAGGGAGGCAAGCAATCAGCCCCAGCATTTT.

The CDR3: CASSVDPSSYNEQFF. DNA of the CDR3: TGTGCCAGCAGCGTAGACCCCAGCTCCTACAATGAGCAGTTCTTC. The chain recombines TRBV9 with TRBJ2-1; no firm D call. Between the trimmed V and J ends, which lost 0 bases and 0 bases, there was a span of 7 bases. The CDR3 spans 15 residues. Germline CDR1 and CDR2: SGDLS and YYNGEE.

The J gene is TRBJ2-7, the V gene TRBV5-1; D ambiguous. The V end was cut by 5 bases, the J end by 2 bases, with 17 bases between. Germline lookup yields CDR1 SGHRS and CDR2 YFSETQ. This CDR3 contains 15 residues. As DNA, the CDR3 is TGCGCCAGCAGAGCGAGTTCGGAGCTCCCCTACGAGCAGTACTTC. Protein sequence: CASRASSELPYEQYF.

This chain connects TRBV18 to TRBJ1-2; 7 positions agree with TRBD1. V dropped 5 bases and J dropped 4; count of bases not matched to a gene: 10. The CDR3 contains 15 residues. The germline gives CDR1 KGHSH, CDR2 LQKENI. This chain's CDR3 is CASSLYDRETYGYTF. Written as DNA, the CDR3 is TGTGCCAGCTCATTATACGACAGGGAAACCTATGGCTACACCTTC. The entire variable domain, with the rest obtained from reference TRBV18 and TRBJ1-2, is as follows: NAGVMQNPRHLVRRRGQEARLRCSPMKGHSHVYWYRQLPEEGLKFMVYLQKENIIDESGMPKERFSAEFPKEGPSILRIQQVVRGDSAAYFCASSLYDRETYGYTFGSGTRLTVV.

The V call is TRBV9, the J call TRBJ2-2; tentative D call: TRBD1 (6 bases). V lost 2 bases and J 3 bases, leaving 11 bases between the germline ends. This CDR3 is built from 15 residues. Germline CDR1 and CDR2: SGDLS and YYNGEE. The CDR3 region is CASSVEQGDTGELFF. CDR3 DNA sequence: TGTGCCAGCAGCGTTGAACAGGGTGACACCGGGGAGCTGTTTTTT.

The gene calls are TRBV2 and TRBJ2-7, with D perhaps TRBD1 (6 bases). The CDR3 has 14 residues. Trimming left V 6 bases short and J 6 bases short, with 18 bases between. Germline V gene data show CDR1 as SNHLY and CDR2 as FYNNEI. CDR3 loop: CASRDASGTLEQYF. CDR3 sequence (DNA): TGTGCCAGCAGGGACGCCTCCGGGACACTCGAGCAGTACTTC.

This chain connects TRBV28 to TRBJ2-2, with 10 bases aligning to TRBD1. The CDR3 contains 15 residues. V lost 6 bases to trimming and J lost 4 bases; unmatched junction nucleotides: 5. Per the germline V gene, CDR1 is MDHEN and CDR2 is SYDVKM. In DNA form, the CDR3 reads TGTGCCAGCAGAACGGGGACAGGGGCCACCGGGGAGCTGTTTTTT. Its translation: CASRTGTGATGELFF.

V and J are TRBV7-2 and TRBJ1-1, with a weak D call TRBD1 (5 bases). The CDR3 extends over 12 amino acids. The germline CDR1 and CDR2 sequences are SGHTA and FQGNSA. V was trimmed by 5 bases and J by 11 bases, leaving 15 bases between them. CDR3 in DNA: TGTGCCAGCAGCGCCACCAGTGGGGGGGCTTTCTTT. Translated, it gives CASSATSGGAFF.

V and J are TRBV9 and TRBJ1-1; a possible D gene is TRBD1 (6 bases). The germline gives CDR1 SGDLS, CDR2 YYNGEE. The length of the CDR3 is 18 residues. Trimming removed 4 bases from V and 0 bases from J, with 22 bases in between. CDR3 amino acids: CASSPGTRGKEMNTEAFF. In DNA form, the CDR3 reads TGTGCCAGCAGCCCCGGCACCAGGGGAAAAGAAATGAACACTGAAGCTTTCTTT.

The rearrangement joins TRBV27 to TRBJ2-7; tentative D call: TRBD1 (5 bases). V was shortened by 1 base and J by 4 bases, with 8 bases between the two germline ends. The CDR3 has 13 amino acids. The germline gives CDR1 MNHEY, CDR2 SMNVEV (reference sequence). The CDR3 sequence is CASSLLGRYEQYF. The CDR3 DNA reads TGTGCCAGCAGTTTATTGGGGCGATACGAGCAGTACTTC.

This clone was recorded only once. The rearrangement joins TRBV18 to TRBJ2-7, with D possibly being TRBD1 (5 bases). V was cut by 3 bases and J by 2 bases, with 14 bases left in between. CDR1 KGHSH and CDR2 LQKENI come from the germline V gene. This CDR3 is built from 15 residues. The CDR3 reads CASSPYRQATYEQYF. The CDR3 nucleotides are TGTGCCAGCTCACCCTACAGGCAGGCAACCTACGAGCAGTACTTC. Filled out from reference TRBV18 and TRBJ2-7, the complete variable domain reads NAGVMQNPRHLVRRRGQEARLRCSPMKGHSHVYWYRQLPEEGLKFMVYLQKENIIDESGMPKERFSAEFPKEGPSILRIQQVVRGDSAAYFCASSPYRQATYEQYFGPGTRLTVT.

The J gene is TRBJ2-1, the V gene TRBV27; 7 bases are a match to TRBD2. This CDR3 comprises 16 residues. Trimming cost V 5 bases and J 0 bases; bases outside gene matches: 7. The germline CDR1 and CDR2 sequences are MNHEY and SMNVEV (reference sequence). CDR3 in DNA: TGTGCCAGCAGTACCCAACTAGCGACCTCCTACAATGAGCAGTTCTTC. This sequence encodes CASSTQLATSYNEQFF.

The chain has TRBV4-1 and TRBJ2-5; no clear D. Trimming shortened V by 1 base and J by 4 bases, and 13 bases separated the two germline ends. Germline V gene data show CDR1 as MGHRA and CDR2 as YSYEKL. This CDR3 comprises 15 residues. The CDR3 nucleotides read TGCGCCAGCAGCCAAGGATCCCCCACGGGAGAGACCCAGTACTTC. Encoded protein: CASSQGSPTGETQYF.

CDR3 coding DNA: TGTGCCTGGAGTATTGGCGGCTACGAGCAGTACTTC. Its protein product is CAWSIGGYEQYF. The rearrangement uses TRBV30 and TRBJ2-7; D unresolved. V was trimmed by 2 bases and J by 3 bases, leaving 8 bases between them. Germline lookup yields CDR1 GTSNPN and CDR2 SVGIG (reference sequence). CDR3 length: 12 residues.

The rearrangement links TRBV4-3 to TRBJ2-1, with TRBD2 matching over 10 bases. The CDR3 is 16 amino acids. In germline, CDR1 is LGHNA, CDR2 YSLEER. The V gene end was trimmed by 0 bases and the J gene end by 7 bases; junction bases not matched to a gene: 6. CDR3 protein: CASSQDLAGVGNEQFF. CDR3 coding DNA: TGCGCCAGCAGCCAAGATCTAGCGGGAGTAGGTAATGAGCAGTTCTTC.

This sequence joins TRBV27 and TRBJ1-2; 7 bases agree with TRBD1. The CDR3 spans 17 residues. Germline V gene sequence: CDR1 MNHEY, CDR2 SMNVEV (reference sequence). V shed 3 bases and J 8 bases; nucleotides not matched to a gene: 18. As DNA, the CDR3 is TGTGCCAGCAGTTTTCAGCCTCGCGGGACAGCGTGGGGAGGCTACACCTTC. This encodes CASSFQPRGTAWGGYTF.

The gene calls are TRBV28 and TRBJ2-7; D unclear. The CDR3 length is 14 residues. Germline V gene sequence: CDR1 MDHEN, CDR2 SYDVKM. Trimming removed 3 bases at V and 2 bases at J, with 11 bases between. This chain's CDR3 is CASSLVSPTYEQYF. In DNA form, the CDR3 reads TGTGCCAGCAGTTTGGTCTCCCCTACCTACGAGCAGTACTTC.

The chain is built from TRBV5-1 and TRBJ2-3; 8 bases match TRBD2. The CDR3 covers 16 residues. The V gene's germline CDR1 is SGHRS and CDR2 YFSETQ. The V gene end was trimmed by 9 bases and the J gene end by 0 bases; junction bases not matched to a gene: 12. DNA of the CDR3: TGCGCCACCCGGGCGGGGGGAGGAACTAGCACAGATACGCAGTATTTT. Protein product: CATRAGGGTSTDTQYF.

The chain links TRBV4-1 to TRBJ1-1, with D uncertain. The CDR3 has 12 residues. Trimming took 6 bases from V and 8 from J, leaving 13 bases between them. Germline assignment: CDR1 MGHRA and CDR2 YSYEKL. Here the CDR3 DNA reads TGCGCCAGCAGTCTCTCCGGCAGGGAAGCTTTCTTT. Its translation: CASSLSGREAFF.